A single sample gave rise to the 14 T cell receptor beta chains below, sequenced in a study of T cell repertoires in cytomegalovirus infection. TCRdb re-derived calls from the reads in MiXCR, one entry per CDR3 protein. The profile shows about a million distinct CDR3 sequences, roughly 30% of them singletons. Their antigens are not known. Sequenced here: cultured CD8+ T cells from PBMCs, sampled from culture after CMV antigen stimulation. All receptors derive from a human donor in good health (CMV status not recorded). Some clones in this sample may be carry-over from other donors' samples.

The genes are TRBV11-2 and TRBJ1-1; 12 bases map to TRBD1. From germline, CDR1 is SGHAT and CDR2 FQNNGV. J lost 7 bases, V lost 4 bases, and 4 bases had no gene match. The CDR3 spans 14 residues. CDR3 in DNA: TGTGCCAGCAGCTCGGGACAGGGGGCCTATGAAGCTTTCTTT. It codes for CASSSGQGAYEAFF.

In this sample, this clonotype turned up a few times. V usage is TRBV19 and J usage is TRBJ2-5; no firm D call. From germline, CDR1 is LNHDA and CDR2 SQIVND (reference sequence). This CDR3 is 12 amino acids long. Trimming left V 2 bases short and J 2 bases short, with 3 bases between. The CDR3 sequence: CASSIHQETQYF. In nucleotides, the CDR3 is TGTGCCAGTAGTATACATCAAGAGACCCAGTACTTC.

In its sample, this clonotype was seen many times. The chain has TRBV7-2 and TRBJ2-1, with D unclear. The CDR3 spans 13 residues. V lost 5 bases to trimming and J lost 4 bases, with 9 bases between them. Germline CDR1 SGHTA, CDR2 FQGNSA. CDR3 protein: CASSRAEYNEQFF. The CDR3 DNA follows: TGTGCCAGCAGCAGGGCGGAGTACAATGAGCAGTTCTTC. The entire variable domain, with the rest obtained from reference TRBV7-2 and TRBJ2-1, is as follows: GAGVSQSPSNKVTEKGKDVELRCDPISGHTALYWYRQSLGQGLEFLIYFQGNSAPDKSGLPSDRFSAERTGGSVSTLTIQRTQQEDSAVYLCASSRAEYNEQFFGPGTRLTVL.

This rearrangement joins TRBV20-1 to TRBJ1-1; D is undetermined. The V gene lost 5 bases and the J gene lost 1 base, with 11 bases spanning the gap. Looked up from germline, CDR1 is DFQATT and CDR2 is SNEGSKA (reference sequence). The CDR3 runs 13 residues. Here the CDR3 reads CSAQDRKNTEAFF. CDR3 in DNA: TGCAGTGCTCAGGACCGGAAGAACACTGAAGCTTTCTTT.

The chain employs TRBV24-1 and TRBJ2-2, with TRBD1 matching 8 bases. The CDR3 is 15 residues long. Germline V gene lookup returns CDR1 KGHDR and CDR2 SFDVKD. Trimming cost V 5 bases and J 6 bases; bases outside gene matches: 7. The CDR3 DNA reads TGTGCCACCAGTGCCCCCAGGGGGCTTTCCGGGGAGCTGTTTTTT. Amino acids: CATSAPRGLSGELFF.

J is TRBJ2-4 and V is TRBV28, with 8 bases matching TRBD1. Germline-derived CDR1 and CDR2 are MDHEN and SYDVKM. The J segment lost 0 bases and the V segment lost 6 bases, leaving 13 bases of the junction unmatched. The length of the CDR3 is 18 residues. Here the CDR3 DNA reads TGTGCCAGCAGCCGTGGGTCCTGGACAGGGCTAGCCAAAAACATTCAGTACTTC. It is translated as CASSRGSWTGLAKNIQYF.

This clonotype was found a few times. This chain connects TRBV7-6 to TRBJ2-7; D perhaps matches TRBD2 (7 bases). With 1 base removed from V and 1 base from J, the gap between germline ends came to 11 bases. In germline, CDR1 is SGHVS, CDR2 FNYEAQ. This CDR3 is 15 amino acids long. Here the CDR3 reads CASSLEGGASYEQYV. As DNA, the CDR3 is TGTGCCAGCAGCTTAGAGGGGGGGGCATCCTACGAGCAGTACGTC.

This clonotype was observed at least ten times. The chain couples TRBV12-3 or TRBV12-4 to TRBJ1-5, with unresolved D. V was trimmed by 5 bases and J by 10 bases, leaving 24 bases between them. The CDR3 runs 16 residues. CDR3 coding DNA: TGTGCCAGCAGTCCCTGGTCGAGGGCCTGGAAAGTACCCCAGCATTTT. Protein product: CASSPWSRAWKVPQHF.

This clonotype has more than one count but fewer than ten. The V and J genes are TRBV7-9 and TRBJ1-1; a weak D match, TRBD1 (5 bases). Per germline, CDR1 SEHNR and CDR2 FQNEAQ (reference sequence). This CDR3 spans 15 amino acids. V shed 5 bases and J shed 3 bases, with 16 bases lying between them. CDR3 residues: CASSKLRGGDTEAFF. CDR3 coding DNA: TGTGCCAGCAGCAAATTAAGGGGAGGGGACACTGAAGCTTTCTTT.

J is TRBJ2-7 and V is TRBV5-1, with a possible D match to TRBD2 (6 bases). Germline V gene lookup returns CDR1 SGHRS and CDR2 YFSETQ. Trimming removed 3 bases at V and 1 base at J, with 11 bases between. CDR3 size: 14 residues. The CDR3 loop is CASSWGDGSYEQYF. The CDR3 coding sequence is TGCGCCAGCAGCTGGGGGGACGGGTCCTACGAGCAGTACTTC.

Details on this clonotype: The germline gene is not matched at one end of the junction; a read error may be the cause. The chain has TRBV6-5 and TRBJ1-1; a weak D match, TRBD1 (6 bases). Germline loops: CDR1 MNHEY, CDR2 SVGAGI. The CDR3 runs to 15 residues. Here the CDR3 DNA reads TGTGCCAACAGTGGACAGCCGATGGCGAACACTGAAGCTTTCTTT. Protein sequence: CANSGQPMANTEAFF.

Regarding this clonotype: Since a much larger clone is just one base distant, this may be a read error. The chain recombines TRBV7-2 with TRBJ1-2; maybe TRBD1 (6 bases). This CDR3 contains 17 residues. Germline V gives CDR1 SGHTA, CDR2 FQGNSA. V was shortened by 4 bases and J by 4 bases, with 22 bases between the two germline ends. CDR3 amino acids: CASSSQEGRGPCYGYTF. For the CDR3, the DNA is TGTGCCAGCAGCTCCCAAGAGGGGCGGGGGCCATGCTATGGCTACACCTTC.

V and J are TRBV7-3 and TRBJ2-2; perhaps TRBD2 as D (7 bases). V gave up 3 bases and J gave up 3 bases, with 14 bases separating them. Looked up from germline, CDR1 is SGHTA and CDR2 is FQGTGA. The CDR3 totals 16 residues. CDR3 sequence (DNA): TGTGCCAGCAGCTTGGGGGGGGCGCTGGACACCGGGGAGCTGTTTTTT. Translation gives CASSLGGALDTGELFF. The full variable domain, in which reference TRBV7-3 and TRBJ2-2 provide the parts outside the CDR3, is GAGVSQTPSNKVTEKGKYVELRCDPISGHTALYWYRQSLGQGPEFLIYFQGTGAADDSGLPNDRFFAVRPEGSVSTLKIQRTERGDSAVYLCASSLGGALDTGELFFGEGSRLTVL.

This clonotype appeared once. The chain uses TRBV27 and TRBJ2-6, with TRBD2 as a possible D gene (6 bases). Germline values: CDR1 MNHEY, CDR2 SMNVEV (reference sequence). Trimming stripped 7 bases from V and 0 bases from J, with 19 bases between. This CDR3 is 18 amino acids long. CDR3 coding DNA: TGTGCCAGCACGCCGGGGAGCAGGAGGGTCTCTGGGGCCAACGTCCTGACTTTC. It specifies CASTPGSRRVSGANVLTF.